What follows are 14 T cell receptor beta chains derived from one specimen sequenced in a study of CD8+CD57+ T cells in acquired aplastic anemia. TCR beta VDJ and CDR3 were profiled, and genomic DNA was the template. Each CDR3 protein is one row after TCRdb ran MiXCR on the reads. This sample has around 150,000 distinct CDR3 sequences, with 45% to 55% found just once. Before being chosen for sequencing, patients had shown CD8+CD57+ cell expansion by flow cytometry. The sequencing sample was made of sorted CD4+, CD8+, or CD8+CD57+ T cells (not recorded which) from PBMCs. All receptors derive from a human donor with aplastic anemia.

V usage is TRBV13 and J usage is TRBJ2-1; the match to TRBD2 covers 12 bases. Trimming at V came to 5 bases and at J to 0 bases, leaving 11 bases not matched to a gene. The CDR3 has 19 amino acids. CDR1 PRHDT and CDR2 FYEKMQ come from the germline V gene (reference sequence). The CDR3 sequence: CASSHQTSGRLSSYNEQFF. The CDR3 DNA reads TGTGCCAGCAGCCACCAGACTAGCGGGAGACTGAGCTCCTACAATGAGCAGTTCTTC.

This clonotype showed up many times. The chain carries TRBV12-3 or TRBV12-4 and TRBJ1-1; TRBD1 matches 8 bases. This CDR3 has 15 amino acids. Trimming took 5 bases from V and 3 from J; bases not matched to a gene: 8. Here the CDR3 reads CASSLRPRGHTEAFF. For the CDR3, the DNA is TGTGCCAGCAGTCTCCGTCCCAGGGGGCACACTGAAGCTTTCTTT.

The gene calls are TRBV10-3 and TRBJ1-2; D gene ambiguous. The V end lost 0 bases, the J end lost 4 bases, and 12 bases lay between the germline ends. Germline assignment: CDR1 ENHRY and CDR2 SYGVKD. The CDR3 length is 15 residues. DNA for the CDR3: TGTGCCATCAGTGAGTCGGAGGGAAGTAGCTATGGCTACACCTTC. It is translated as CAISESEGSSYGYTF.

The chain recombines TRBV29-1 with TRBJ2-7; D might be TRBD2 (5 bases). This CDR3 contains 13 residues. V lost 6 bases and J lost 2, with 14 bases in between. Germline V CDR1 and CDR2: SQVTM, ANQGSEA. In DNA form, the CDR3 reads TGCAGCGTCGAGGGCGGCCGGGCCTACGAGCAGTACTTC. This translates into CSVEGGRAYEQYF.

This clonotype was picked up many times. V usage is TRBV19 and J usage is TRBJ1-5; no clear D. The V end was cut by 8 bases, the J end by 0 bases, with 11 bases between. The CDR3 runs to 14 residues. Germline values: CDR1 LNHDA, CDR2 SQIVND (reference sequence). CDR3 in amino acids: CASRLWDSNQPQHF. DNA of the CDR3: TGTGCCAGTCGGTTGTGGGATAGCAATCAGCCCCAGCATTTT.

This clonotype occurred many times. The rearrangement uses TRBV7-3 and TRBJ1-1; 7 bases map to TRBD1. This CDR3 contains 15 residues. Trimming took 5 bases from V and 1 from J; bases not matched to a gene: 7. Germline lookup yields CDR1 SGHTA and CDR2 FQGTGA. This CDR3 is CASSLRQGQNTEAFF. The CDR3 DNA reads TGTGCCAGCAGCCTTAGACAGGGACAGAACACTGAAGCTTTCTTT.

The chain combines TRBV2 with TRBJ2-7, with TRBD1 identical over 11 bases. With V trimmed by 7 bases and J by 6 bases, 8 bases remained unmatched. The CDR3 is made up of 14 amino acids. The germline V gene has CDR1 SNHLY and CDR2 FYNNEI. CDR3 in DNA: TGTGCCAGCACCTGGACAGGGGGCTTGGGCGAGCAGTACTTC. Translated: CASTWTGGLGEQYF. The full variable domain, rest sourced from reference TRBV2 and TRBJ2-7, is EPEVTQTPSHQVTQMGQEVILRCVPISNHLYFYWYRQILGQKVEFLVSFYNNEISEKSEIFDDQFSVERPDGSNFTLKIRSTKLEDSAMYFCASTWTGGLGEQYFGPGTRLTVT.

CDR3 amino acids: CASSVRTGGSQPQHF. In DNA, the CDR3 is TGTGCCAGCAGTGTTAGGACAGGGGGAAGTCAGCCCCAGCATTTT. The chain has TRBV2 and TRBJ1-5, with 10 bases matching TRBD1. This CDR3 is 15 amino acids long. CDR1 SNHLY and CDR2 FYNNEI come from the germline V gene. The J segment lost 6 bases and the V segment lost 4 bases, leaving 6 bases of the junction unmatched. Looking up the rest from reference TRBV2 and TRBJ1-5 gives the full variable domain: EPEVTQTPSHQVTQMGQEVILRCVPISNHLYFYWYRQILGQKVEFLVSFYNNEISEKSEIFDDQFSVERPDGSNFTLKIRSTKLEDSAMYFCASSVRTGGSQPQHFGDGTRLSIL.

The CDR3 here is CATSKGLAGGNTDTQYF. CDR3 coding DNA: TGTGCCACCAGTAAAGGACTAGCGGGAGGGAACACAGATACGCAGTATTTT. The chain links TRBV24-1 to TRBJ2-3, with 15 positions matching TRBD2. CDR1 is KGHDR and CDR2 is SFDVKD in the germline V gene. J lost 2 bases, V lost 6 bases, and 5 bases had no gene match. The CDR3 contains 17 residues.

The table lists this clonotype with many counts. This chain uses TRBV11-2 with TRBJ2-3, with 13 bases matching TRBD2. CDR3 length equals 15 residues. V was pared by 4 bases and J by 9 bases, with 7 bases of the junction left unmatched. Germline CDR1 is SGHAT and CDR2 is FQNNGV. CDR3 in amino acids: CASSSGLAGAGTQYF. The CDR3 bases are TGTGCCAGCAGCTCAGGACTAGCGGGAGCGGGCACGCAGTATTTT.

This clonotype was detected ten times or more. This rearrangement joins TRBV7-3 to TRBJ2-2; D remains ambiguous. In germline, CDR1 is SGHTA, CDR2 FQGTGA. The CDR3 is made up of 15 amino acids. V lost 5 bases and J lost 4, with 14 bases in between. Here the CDR3 reads CASSMGSASTGELFF. CDR3 DNA sequence: TGTGCCAGCAGCATGGGATCGGCCAGCACCGGGGAGCTGTTTTTT.

CDR3 coding DNA: TGTGCCAGCAGCCCCCAAGGGGGCTACGAGCAGTACTTC. Translating it yields CASSPQGGYEQYF. V is TRBV2 and J is TRBJ2-7; weak D call: TRBD1 (6 bases). V was cut by 6 bases and J by 3 bases, with 12 bases left in between. Germline V gene lookup returns CDR1 SNHLY and CDR2 FYNNEI. The CDR3 covers 13 residues.

Of note for this clonotype: A much more abundant neighbour one base away suggests this may be a read error. The rearrangement uses TRBV2 and TRBJ1-2; tentatively, D is TRBD1 (5 bases). The CDR3 extends over 12 amino acids. Germline CDR1 SNHLY, CDR2 FYNNEI. V lost 8 bases and J 6 bases, leaving 13 bases between the germline ends. The CDR3 sequence: CASGWGVDGYTF. CDR3 nucleotides: TGTGCCAGCGGGTGGGGGGTAGATGGCTACACCTTC.

The chain has TRBV4-1 and TRBJ1-6, with 7 bases aligning to TRBD1. Losses at the gene ends were 1 base for V and 0 bases for J; bases not matched to a gene: 3. The CDR3 extends over 17 amino acids. Germline values: CDR1 MGHRA, CDR2 YSYEKL. This chain's CDR3 is CASSQVQGSSYNSPLHF. The CDR3, as DNA: TGCGCCAGCAGCCAAGTACAGGGGAGCTCCTATAATTCACCCCTCCACTTT.